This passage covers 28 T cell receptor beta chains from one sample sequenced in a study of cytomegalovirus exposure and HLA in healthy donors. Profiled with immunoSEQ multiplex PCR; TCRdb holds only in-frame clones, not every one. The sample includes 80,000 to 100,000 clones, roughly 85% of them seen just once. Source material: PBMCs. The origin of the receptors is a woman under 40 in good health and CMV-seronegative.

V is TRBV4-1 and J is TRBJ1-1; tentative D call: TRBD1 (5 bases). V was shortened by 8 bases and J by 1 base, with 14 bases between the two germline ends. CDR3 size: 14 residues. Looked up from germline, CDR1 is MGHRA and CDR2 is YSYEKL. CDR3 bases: TGCGCCAGCCGGGGGTTACTTAAGAACACTGAAGCTTTCTTT. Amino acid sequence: CASRGLLKNTEAFF.

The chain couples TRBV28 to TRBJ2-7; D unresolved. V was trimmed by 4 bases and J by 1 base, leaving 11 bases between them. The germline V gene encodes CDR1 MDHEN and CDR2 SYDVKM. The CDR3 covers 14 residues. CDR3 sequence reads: CASSSHPVSYEQYF. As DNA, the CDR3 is TGTGCCAGCAGTTCTCATCCGGTTTCCTACGAGCAGTACTTC.

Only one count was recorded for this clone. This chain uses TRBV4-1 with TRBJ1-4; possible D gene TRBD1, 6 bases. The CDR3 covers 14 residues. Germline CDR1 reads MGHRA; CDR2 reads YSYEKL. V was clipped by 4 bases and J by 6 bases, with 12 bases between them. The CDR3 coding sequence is TGCGCCAGCAGCCCAACGTACAGGGATGAAAAACTGTTTTTT. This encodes CASSPTYRDEKLFF.

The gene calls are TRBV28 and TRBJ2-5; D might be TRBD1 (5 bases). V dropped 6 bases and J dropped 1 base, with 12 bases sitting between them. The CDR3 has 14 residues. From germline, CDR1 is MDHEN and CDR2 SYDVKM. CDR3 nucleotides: TGTGCCAGCAGGAGCTGGGGCCCCCAAGAGACCCAGTACTTC. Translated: CASRSWGPQETQYF.

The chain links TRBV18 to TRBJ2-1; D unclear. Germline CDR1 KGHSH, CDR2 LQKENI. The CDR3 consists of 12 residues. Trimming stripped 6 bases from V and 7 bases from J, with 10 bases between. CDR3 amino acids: CASSPLRNEQFF. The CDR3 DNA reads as TGTGCCAGCTCTCCGCTACGGAATGAGCAGTTCTTC.

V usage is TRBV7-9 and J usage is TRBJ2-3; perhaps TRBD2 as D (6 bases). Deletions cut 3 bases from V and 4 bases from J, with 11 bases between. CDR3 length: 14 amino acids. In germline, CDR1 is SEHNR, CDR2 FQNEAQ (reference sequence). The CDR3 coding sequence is TGTGCCAGCAGCTTTGGCGGGGCCGCAGATACGCAGTATTTT. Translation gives CASSFGGAADTQYF.

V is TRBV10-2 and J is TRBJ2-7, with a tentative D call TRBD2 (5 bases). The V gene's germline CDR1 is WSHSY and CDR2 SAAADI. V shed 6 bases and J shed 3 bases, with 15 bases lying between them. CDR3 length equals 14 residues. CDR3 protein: CASRAGSSLYEQYF. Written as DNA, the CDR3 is TGCGCCAGCAGGGCGGGTTCCTCACTCTACGAGCAGTACTTC.

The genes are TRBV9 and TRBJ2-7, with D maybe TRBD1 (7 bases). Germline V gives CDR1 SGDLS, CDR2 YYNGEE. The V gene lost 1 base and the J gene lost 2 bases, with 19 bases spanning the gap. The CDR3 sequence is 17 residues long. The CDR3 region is CASSVSPGQGGTYEQYF. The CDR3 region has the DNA TGTGCCAGCAGCGTAAGCCCTGGGCAGGGGGGAACCTACGAGCAGTACTTC.

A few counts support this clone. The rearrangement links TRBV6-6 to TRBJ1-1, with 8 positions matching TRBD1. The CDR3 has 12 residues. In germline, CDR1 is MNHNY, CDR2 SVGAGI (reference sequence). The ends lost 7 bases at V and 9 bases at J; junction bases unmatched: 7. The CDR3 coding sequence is TGTGCCAGCAAATCGGACAGGGATCAAGCTTTCTTT. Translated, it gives CASKSDRDQAFF.

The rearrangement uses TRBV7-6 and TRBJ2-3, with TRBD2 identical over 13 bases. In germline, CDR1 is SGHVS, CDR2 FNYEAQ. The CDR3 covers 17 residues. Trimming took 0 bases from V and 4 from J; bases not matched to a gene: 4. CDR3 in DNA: TGTGCCAGCAGCTTAGCCCTGACTAGCGGGAGGTCAGATACGCAGTATTTT. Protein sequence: CASSLALTSGRSDTQYF.

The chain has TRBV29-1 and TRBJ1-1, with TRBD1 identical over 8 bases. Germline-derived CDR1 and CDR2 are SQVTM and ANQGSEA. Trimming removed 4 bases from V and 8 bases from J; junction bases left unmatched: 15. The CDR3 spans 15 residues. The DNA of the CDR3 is TGCAGCGTTGGACCGGGACAGGCACCTTTCGGGGAAGCTTTCTTT. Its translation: CSVGPGQAPFGEAFF. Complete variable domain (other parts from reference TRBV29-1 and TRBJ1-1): SAVISQKPSRDICQRGTSLTIQCQVDSQVTMMFWYRQQPGQSLTLIATANQGSEATYESGFVIDKFPISRPNLTFSTLTVSNMSPEDSSIYLCSVGPGQAPFGEAFFGQGTRLTVV.

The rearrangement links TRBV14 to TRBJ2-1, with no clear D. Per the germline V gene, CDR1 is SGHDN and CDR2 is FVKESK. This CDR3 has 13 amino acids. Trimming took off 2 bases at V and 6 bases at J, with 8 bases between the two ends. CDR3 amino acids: CASSQLGRNEQFF. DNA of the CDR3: TGTGCCAGCAGCCAACTAGGCCGCAATGAGCAGTTCTTC.

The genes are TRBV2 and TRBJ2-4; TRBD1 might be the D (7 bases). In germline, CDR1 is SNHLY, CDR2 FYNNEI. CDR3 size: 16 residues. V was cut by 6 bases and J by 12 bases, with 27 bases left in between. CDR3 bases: TGTGCCAGCAGAGGGACAGCCCTGGGAAACGTTAGCGGTCAGTACTTC. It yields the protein CASRGTALGNVSGQYF.

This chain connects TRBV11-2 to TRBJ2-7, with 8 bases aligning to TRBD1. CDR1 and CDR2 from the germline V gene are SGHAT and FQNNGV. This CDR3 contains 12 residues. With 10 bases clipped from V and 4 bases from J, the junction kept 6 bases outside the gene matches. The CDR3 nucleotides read TGTGCCACAAACAGGGGGAGTTACGAGCAGTACTTC. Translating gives CATNRGSYEQYF.

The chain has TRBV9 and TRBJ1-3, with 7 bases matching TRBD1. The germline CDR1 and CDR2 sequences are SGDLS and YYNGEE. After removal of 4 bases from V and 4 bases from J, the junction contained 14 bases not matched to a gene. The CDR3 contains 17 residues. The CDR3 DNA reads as TGTGCCAGCAGCAAGATGACAGGGTATCGAGGCGGAAACACCATATATTTT. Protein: CASSKMTGYRGGNTIYF.

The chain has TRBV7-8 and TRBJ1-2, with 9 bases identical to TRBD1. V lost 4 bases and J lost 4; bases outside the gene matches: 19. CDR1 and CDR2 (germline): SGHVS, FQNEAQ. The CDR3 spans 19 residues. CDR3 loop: CASSSWTGAPDWPLYGYTF. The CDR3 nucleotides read TGTGCCAGCAGCTCCTGGACAGGGGCACCCGACTGGCCCCTCTATGGCTACACCTTC.

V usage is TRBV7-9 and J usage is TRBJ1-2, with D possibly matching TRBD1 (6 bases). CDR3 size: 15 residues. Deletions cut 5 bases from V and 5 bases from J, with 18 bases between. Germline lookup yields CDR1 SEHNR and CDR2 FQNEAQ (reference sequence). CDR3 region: CASSRWDKDPYGYTF. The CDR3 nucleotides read TGTGCCAGCAGCCGTTGGGACAAGGACCCTTATGGCTACACCTTC.

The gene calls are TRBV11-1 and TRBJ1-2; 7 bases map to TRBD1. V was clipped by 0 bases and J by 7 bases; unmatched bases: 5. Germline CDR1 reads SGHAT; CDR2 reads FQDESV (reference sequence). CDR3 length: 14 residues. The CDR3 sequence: CASSLAFNRGGYTF. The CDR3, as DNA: TGTGCCAGCAGCTTAGCGTTCAACAGGGGTGGCTACACCTTC.

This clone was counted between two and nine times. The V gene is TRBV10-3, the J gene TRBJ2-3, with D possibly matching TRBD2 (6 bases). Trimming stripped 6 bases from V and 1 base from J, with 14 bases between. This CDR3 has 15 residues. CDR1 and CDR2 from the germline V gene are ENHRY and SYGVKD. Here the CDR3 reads CAISVGGSGTDTQYF. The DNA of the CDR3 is TGTGCCATCAGCGTGGGGGGTTCGGGCACAGATACGCAGTATTTT.

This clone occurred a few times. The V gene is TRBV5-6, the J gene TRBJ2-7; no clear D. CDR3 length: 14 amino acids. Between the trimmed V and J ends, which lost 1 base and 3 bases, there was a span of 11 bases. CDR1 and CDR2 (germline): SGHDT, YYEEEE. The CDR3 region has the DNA TGTGCCAGCAGCTTGAACAGTATGTACTACGAGCAGTACTTC. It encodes CASSLNSMYYEQYF.

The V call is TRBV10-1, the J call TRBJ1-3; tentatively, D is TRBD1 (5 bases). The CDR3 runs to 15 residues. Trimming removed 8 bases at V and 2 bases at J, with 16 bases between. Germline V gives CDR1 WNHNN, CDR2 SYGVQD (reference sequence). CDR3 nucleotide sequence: TGCGCCAGCGTGAAGGGGTTAGTAACTGGAAACACCATATATTTT. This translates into CASVKGLVTGNTIYF.

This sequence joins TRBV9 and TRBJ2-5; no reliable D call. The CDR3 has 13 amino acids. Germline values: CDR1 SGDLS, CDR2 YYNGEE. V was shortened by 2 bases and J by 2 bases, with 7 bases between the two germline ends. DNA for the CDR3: TGTGCCAGCAGCGTCCAACAGCAAGAGACCCAGTACTTC. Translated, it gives CASSVQQQETQYF.

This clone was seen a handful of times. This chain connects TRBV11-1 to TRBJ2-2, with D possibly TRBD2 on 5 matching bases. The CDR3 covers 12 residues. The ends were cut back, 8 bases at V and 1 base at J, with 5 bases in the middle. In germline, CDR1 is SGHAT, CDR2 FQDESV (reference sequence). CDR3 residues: CASEGNTGELFF. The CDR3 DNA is TGTGCCAGCGAGGGGAACACCGGGGAGCTGTTTTTT.

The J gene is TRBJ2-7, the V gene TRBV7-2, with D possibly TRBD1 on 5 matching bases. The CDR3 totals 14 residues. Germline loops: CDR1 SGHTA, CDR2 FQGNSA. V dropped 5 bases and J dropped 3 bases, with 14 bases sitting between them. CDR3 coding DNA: TGTGCCAGCAGCAGCAGGCAGGGTCTCTACGAGCAGTACTTC. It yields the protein CASSSRQGLYEQYF.

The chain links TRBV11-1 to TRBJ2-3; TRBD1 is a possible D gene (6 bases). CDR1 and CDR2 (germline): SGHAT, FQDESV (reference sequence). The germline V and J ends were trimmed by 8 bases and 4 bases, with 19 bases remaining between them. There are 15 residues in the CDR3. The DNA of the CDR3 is TGTGCCAGCTCCCCCCAGGGGATGAACGCAGATACGCAGTATTTT. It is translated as CASSPQGMNADTQYF.

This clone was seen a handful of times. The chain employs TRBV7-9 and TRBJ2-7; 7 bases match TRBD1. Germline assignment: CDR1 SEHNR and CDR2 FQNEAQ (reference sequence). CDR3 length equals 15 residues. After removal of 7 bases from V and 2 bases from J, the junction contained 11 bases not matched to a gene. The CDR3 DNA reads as TGTGCCAGCACCCTTGGACAGGACCTCCCCTACGAGCAGTACTTC. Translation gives CASTLGQDLPYEQYF.

The CDR3, as DNA: TGTGCCAGCGGGCCGCGGAGGGACACGCAGTATTTT. It is translated as CASGPRRDTQYF. The rearrangement uses TRBV28 and TRBJ2-3; possible D gene TRBD2, 6 bases. Trimming shortened V by 8 bases and J by 9 bases, and 15 bases separated the two germline ends. Germline CDR1 MDHEN, CDR2 SYDVKM. The CDR3 totals 12 residues.

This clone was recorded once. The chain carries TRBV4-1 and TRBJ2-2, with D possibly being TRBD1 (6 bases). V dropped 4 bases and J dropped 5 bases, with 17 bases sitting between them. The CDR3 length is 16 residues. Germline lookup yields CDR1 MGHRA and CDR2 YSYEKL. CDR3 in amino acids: CASSLPLNRATGELFF. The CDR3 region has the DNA TGCGCCAGCAGCCTACCCCTCAACAGGGCGACCGGGGAGCTGTTTTTT.